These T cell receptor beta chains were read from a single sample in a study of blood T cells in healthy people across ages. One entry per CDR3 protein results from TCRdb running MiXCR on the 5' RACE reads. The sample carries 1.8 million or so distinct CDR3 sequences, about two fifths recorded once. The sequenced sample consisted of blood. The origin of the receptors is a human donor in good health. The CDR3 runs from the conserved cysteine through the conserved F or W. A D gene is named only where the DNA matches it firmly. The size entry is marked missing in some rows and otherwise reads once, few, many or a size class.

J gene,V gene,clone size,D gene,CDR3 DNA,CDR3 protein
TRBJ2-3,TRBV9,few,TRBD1,TGTGCCAGCAGCGGCCGAACAGGGGGATTGACAGATACGCAGTATTTT,CASSGRTGGLTDTQYF
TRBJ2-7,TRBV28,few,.,TGTGCCAGCAGTTTTAGATCCCTTACCTACGAGCAGTACTTC,CASSFRSLTYEQYF
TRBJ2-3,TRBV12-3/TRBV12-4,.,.,TGTGCCAGCAGTTTACACCCTTACACAGATACGCAGTATTTT,CASSLHPYTDTQYF
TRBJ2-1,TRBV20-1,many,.,TGCAGTGCTAGAGCAGCCTCCGGGACGGAAAACAATGAGCAGTTCTTC,CSARAASGTENNEQFF
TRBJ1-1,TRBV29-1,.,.,TGCAGCGGGCGGCAGGGGAACACTGAAGCTTTCTTT,CSGRQGNTEAFF
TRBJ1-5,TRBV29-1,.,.,TGCAGCGCCCGACTAGCGGGGGGTGGAGAGACCCAGCATTTT,CSARLAGGGETQHF
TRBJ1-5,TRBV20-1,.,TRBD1,TGCAGTGCTAGAGACGCAGGGGGTGGTCAGCCCCAGCATTTT,CSARDAGGGQPQHF
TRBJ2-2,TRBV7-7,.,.,TGTGCCAGCAGCCCGTTCGGCGGGGAGCTGTTTTTT,CASSPFGGELFF
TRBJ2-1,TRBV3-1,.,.,TGTGCCAGCAGCCAGATCCGACTAGGGGATGAGCAGTTCTTC,CASSQIRLGDEQFF
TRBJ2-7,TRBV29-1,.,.,TGCAGCGTTGAAGATACGAGCGAGCAGTACTTC,CSVEDTSEQYF
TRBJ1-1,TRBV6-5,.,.,TGTGCCAGCAGTTACTCGGGGGGGGCGCTGAACACTGAAGCTTTCTTT,CASSYSGGALNTEAFF
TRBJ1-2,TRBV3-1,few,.,TGTGCCAGCAGCCAGAGGCCGGGGGAATGGTATGGCTACACCTTC,CASSQRPGEWYGYTF
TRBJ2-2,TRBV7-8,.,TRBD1,TGTGCCAGCAGCTTAGACAGGGGGCGTACCGGGGAGCTGTTTTTT,CASSLDRGRTGELFF
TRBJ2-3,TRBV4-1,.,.,TGCGCCAGCAGCCAAACCGGACTACGCACAGATACGCAGTATTTT,CASSQTGLRTDTQYF
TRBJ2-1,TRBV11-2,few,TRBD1,TGTGCCAGCAGCTTTAACAGGGGGGTTAGAAATGAGCAGTTCTTC,CASSFNRGVRNEQFF
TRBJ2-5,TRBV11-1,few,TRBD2,TGTGCCAGCAGATTAGCGGGGGGCCTCCAAGAGACCCAGTACTTC,CASRLAGGLQETQYF
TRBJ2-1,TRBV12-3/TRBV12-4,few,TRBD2,TGTGCCAGCAGTTTAGCGGGAGGGGCGCCCCGAGACAATGAGCAGTTCTTC,CASSLAGGAPRDNEQFF
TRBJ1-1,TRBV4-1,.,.,TGTGCCAGCAGTCAACCCGGGGTCAACACTGAAGCTTTCTTT,CASSQPGVNTEAFF
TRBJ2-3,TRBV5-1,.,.,TGCGCCAGCAGCTTGGCCGGCAGGGGGGTTTCAGATACGCAGTATTTT,CASSLAGRGVSDTQYF
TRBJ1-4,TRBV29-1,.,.,TGCAGCGCTGACTTGGCGGGGAGTGGAGAAAAACTGTTTTTT,CSADLAGSGEKLFF
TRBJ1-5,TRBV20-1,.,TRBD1,TGCAGTGCTAACAGGGGGCCCAGCAATCAGCCCCAGCATTTT,CSANRGPSNQPQHF
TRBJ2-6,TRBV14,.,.,TGTGCCAGCACACCGGGGCCCTCTGGGGCCAACGTCCTGACTTTC,CASTPGPSGANVLTF
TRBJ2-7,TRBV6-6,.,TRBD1,TGTGCCAGCAGTGCCTCCGGGACAGCATGCGAGCAGTACTTC,CASSASGTACEQYF
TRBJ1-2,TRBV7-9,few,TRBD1,TGTGCCAGCAGCTTAGATGAAGACAGGGACGGCTACACCTTC,CASSLDEDRDGYTF
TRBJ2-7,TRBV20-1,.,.,TGCAGTGCTAGTTACCCGCAGTACGAGCAGTACTTC,CSASYPQYEQYF
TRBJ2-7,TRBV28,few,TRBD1,TGTGCCAGCAGGGCCGGGACAGGTTCCGAGCAGTACTTC,CASRAGTGSEQYF
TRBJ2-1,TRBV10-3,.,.,TGTGCCATCAGGACAGAAAATGAGCAGTTCTTC,CAIRTENEQFF
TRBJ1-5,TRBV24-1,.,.,TGTGCCAACCAGAGGAACCGAAATCAGCCCCAGCATTTT,CANQRNRNQPQHF
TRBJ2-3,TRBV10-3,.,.,TGTGCCATCAGTGACCGGATAGGGGATACGCAGTATTTT,CAISDRIGDTQYF
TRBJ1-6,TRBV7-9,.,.,TGTGCCAGCAGCTTAGGGGAGTCGTCACCCCTCCACTTT,CASSLGESSPLHF
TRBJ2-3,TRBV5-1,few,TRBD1,TGCGCCAGCAGCGTCCGGGACAGGGGAATCGGCACAGATACGCAGTATTTT,CASSVRDRGIGTDTQYF
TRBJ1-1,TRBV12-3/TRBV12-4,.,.,TGTGCCAGCAGTTCCGATCCCCAAGTTTTGAACACTGAAGCTTTCTTT,CASSSDPQVLNTEAFF
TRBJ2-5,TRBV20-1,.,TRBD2,TGCAGTGCTTACACAGGGACTAGCGGGGGACTATTGGAAGAGACCCAGTACTTC,CSAYTGTSGGLLEETQYF
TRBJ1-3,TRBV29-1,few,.,TGCAGCGTTGCGTCAGCCTCTGGAAACACCATATATTTT,CSVASASGNTIYF
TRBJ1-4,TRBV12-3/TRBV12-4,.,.,TGTGCCAGCACATGGGACAACGAAAAACTGTTTTTT,CASTWDNEKLFF
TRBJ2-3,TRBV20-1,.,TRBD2,TGCAGTTTCCCTAGCGGGGGGGCCCCAGATACGCAGTATTTT,CSFPSGGAPDTQYF
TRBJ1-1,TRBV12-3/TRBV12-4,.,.,TGTGCCAGCAGCTCTAATGTGGGGTTGGGCACTGAAGCTTTCTTT,CASSSNVGLGTEAFF
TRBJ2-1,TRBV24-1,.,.,TGTGCCACCAGTGACTCGACAGAGACTATCTACAATGAGCAGTTCTTC,CATSDSTETIYNEQFF
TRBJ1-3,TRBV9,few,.,TGTGCCAGCAGCGTAGCTACTTGGGGGTCCCGCAACACCATATATTTT,CASSVATWGSRNTIYF
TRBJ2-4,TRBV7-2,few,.,TGTGCCAGCAGTAAATCCGGGACTAACATTCAGTACTTC,CASSKSGTNIQYF
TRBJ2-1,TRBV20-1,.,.,TGCAGTGCTAGGGGTATTCAACAGGTTACCAAGCAATACAATGAGCAGTTCTTC,CSARGIQQVTKQYNEQFF
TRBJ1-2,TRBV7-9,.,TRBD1,TGTGCCAGCATAGCCCAGGGGGGCTATGGCCACACCTTC,CASIAQGGYGHTF
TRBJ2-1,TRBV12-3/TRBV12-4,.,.,TGTGCCAGCAGTACGAGCGGAAGCGCCAACAATGAGCAGTTCTTC,CASSTSGSANNEQFF
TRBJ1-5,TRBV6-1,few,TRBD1,TGTGCCAGCATTCGGTTATCAGGGGGGAATCAGCCCCAGCATTTT,CASIRLSGGNQPQHF
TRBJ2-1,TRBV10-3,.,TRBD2,TGTGCCATCAGTGAGTCGGGAAGCGGGGGCTTTAGCTCCTACAATGAGCAGTTCTTC,CAISESGSGGFSSYNEQFF
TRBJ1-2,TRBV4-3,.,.,TGCGCCAGCAGCCAAGATCACAGCTCTAACTATGGCTACACCTTC,CASSQDHSSNYGYTF
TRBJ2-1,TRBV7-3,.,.,TGTGCCAGCAGCTCCTCCCCGGACAATGAGCAGTTCTTC,CASSSSPDNEQFF
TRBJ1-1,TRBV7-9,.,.,TGTGCCAGCAGCCCACCCACTTCGGCAATCACTGAAGCTTTCTTT,CASSPPTSAITEAFF
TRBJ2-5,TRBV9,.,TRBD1,TGTGCCAGCAGCGTAAGCTCCCGGACAGGGAGGTCGGGGACCCAGTACTTC,CASSVSSRTGRSGTQYF
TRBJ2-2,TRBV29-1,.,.,TGCAGCGTTGAAGTTTGGGGGCCTGGTACCGGGGAGCTGTTTTTT,CSVEVWGPGTGELFF
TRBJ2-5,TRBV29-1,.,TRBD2,TGCAGCGTTGAGGATTGGACTAGCGGGCCTCGGGAGCAGTACTTC,CSVEDWTSGPREQYF
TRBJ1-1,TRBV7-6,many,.,TGTGCCAGCAGCTTAGGGGGGGTTAACACTGAAGCTTTCTTT,CASSLGGVNTEAFF
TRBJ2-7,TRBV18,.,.,TGTGCCAGCTCACCACCGAGCAGCTGCGAGCAGTACTTC,CASSPPSSCEQYF
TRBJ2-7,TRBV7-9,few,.,TGTGCCAGCAGCCCACCGGCAGGGACCGAGCAGTACTTC,CASSPPAGTEQYF
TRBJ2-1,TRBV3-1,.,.,TGTGCCAGCAGCGTAGGGACTCGCTACAATGAGCAGTTCTTC,CASSVGTRYNEQFF